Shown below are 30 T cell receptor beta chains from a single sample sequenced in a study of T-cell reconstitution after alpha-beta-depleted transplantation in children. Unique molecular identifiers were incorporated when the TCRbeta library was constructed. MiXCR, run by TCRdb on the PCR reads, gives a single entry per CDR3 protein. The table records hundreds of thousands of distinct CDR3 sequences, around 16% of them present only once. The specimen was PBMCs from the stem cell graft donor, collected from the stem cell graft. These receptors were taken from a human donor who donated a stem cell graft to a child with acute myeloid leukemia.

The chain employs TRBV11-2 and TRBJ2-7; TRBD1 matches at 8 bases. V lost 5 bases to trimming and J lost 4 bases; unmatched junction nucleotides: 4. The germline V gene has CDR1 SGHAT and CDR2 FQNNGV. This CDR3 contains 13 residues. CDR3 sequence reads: CASSTDRVYEQYF. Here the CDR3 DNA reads TGTGCCAGCAGCACGGACAGGGTTTACGAGCAGTACTTC.

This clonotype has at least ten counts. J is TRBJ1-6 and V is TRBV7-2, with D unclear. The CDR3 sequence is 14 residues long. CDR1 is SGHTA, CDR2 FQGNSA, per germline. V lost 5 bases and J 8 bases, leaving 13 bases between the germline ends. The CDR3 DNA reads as TGTGCCAGCAGCATGGGTGGAGGCTATTCACCCCTCCACTTT. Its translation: CASSMGGGYSPLHF.

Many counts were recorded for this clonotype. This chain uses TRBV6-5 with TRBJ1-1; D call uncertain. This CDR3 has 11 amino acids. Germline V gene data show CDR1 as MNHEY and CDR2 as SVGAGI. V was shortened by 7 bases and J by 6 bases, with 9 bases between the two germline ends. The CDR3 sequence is CASTNGAEAFF. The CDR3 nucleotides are TGTGCCAGCACCAATGGGGCTGAAGCTTTCTTT.

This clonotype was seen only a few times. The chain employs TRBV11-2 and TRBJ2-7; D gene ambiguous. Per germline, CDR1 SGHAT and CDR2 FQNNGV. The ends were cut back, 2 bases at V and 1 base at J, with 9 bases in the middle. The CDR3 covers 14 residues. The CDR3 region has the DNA TGTGCCAGCAGCTTAAGTGACGGTTCCTACGAGCAGTACGTC. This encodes CASSLSDGSYEQYV.

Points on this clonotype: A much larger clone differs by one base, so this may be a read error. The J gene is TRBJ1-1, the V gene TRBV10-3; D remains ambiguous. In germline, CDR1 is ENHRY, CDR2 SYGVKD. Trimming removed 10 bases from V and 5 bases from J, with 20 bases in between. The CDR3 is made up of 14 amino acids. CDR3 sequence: CATNIAQWGTEAFF. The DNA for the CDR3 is TGTGCCACCAATATCGCTCAGTGGGGTACTGAAGCTTTCTTT.

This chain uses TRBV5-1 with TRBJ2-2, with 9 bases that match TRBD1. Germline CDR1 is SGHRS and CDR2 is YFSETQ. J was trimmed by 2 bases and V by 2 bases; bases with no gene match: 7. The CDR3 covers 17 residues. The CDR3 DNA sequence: TGCGCCAGCAGCTTACTACAGGGGGCGCGTAACACCGGGGAGCTGTTTTTT. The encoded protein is CASSLLQGARNTGELFF.

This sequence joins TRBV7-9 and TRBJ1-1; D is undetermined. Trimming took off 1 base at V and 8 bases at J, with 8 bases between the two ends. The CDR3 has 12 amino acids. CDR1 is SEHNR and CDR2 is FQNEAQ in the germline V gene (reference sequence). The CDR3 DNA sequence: TGTGCCAGCAGCTTAGTGGTGGGGGAAGCTTTCTTT. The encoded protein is CASSLVVGEAFF.

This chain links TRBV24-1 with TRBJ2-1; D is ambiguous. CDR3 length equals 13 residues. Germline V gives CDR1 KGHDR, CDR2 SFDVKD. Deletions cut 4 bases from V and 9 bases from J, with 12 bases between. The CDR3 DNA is TGTGCCACCAGTGAGGCGCAACGGCGTGAGCAGTTCTTC. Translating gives CATSEAQRREQFF.

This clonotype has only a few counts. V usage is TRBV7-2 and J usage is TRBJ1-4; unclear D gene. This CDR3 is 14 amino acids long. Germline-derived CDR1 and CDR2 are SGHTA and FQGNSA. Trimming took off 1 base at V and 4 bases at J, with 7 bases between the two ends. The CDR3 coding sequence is TGTGCCAGCAGCTTAGTACGGAATAATGAAAAACTGTTTTTT. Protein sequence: CASSLVRNNEKLFF.

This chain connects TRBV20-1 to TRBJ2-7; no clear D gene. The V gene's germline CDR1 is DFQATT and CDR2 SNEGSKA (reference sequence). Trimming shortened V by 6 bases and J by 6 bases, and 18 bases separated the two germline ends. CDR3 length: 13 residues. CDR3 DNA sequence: TGCAGTGCAATTCCCCTTTGGGAAGGCGAGCAGTACTTC. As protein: CSAIPLWEGEQYF.

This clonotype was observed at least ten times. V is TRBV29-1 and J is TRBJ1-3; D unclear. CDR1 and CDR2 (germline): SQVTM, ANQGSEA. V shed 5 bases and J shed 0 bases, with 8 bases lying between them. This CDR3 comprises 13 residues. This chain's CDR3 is CSVQDFSGNTIYF. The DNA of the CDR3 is TGCAGCGTTCAGGATTTCTCTGGAAACACCATATATTTT.

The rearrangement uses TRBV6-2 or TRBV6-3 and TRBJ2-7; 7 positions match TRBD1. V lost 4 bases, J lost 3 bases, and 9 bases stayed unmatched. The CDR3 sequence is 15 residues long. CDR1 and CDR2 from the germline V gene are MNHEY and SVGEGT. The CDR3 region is CASSSAGTEIYEQYV. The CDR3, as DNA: TGTGCCAGCAGTTCCGCCGGGACAGAGATCTACGAGCAGTACGTC.

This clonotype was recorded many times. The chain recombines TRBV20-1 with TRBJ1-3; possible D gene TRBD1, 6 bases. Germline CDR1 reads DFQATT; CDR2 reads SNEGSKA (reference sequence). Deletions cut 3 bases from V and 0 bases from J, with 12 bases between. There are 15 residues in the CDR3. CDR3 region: CSASRQGTSGNTIYF. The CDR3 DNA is TGCAGTGCTAGCCGGCAGGGGACCTCTGGAAACACCATATATTTT.

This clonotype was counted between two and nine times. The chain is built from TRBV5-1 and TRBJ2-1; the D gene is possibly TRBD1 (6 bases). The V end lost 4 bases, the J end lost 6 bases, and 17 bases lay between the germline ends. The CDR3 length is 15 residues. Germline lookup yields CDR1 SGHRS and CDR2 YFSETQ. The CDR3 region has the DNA TGCGCCAGCAGCCCAACAACAGGGCTGGGCAATGAGCAGTTCTTC. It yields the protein CASSPTTGLGNEQFF.

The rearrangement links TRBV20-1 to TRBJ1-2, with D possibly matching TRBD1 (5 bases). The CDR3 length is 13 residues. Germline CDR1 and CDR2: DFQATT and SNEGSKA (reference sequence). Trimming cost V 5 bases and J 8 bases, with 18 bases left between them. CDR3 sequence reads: CSAPCSGTSGYTF. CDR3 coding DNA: TGCAGTGCTCCTTGCTCCGGGACCTCGGGCTACACCTTC.

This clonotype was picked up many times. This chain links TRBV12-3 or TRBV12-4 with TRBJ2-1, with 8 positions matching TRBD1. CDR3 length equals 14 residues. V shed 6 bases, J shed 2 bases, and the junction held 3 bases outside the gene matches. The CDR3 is CASSQQGAYNEQFF. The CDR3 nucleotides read TGTGCCAGCAGCCAACAGGGGGCCTACAATGAGCAGTTCTTC.

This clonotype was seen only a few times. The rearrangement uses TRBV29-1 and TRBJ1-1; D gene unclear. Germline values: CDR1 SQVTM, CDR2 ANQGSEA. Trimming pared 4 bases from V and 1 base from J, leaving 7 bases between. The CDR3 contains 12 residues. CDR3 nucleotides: TGCAGCGTTGTTAGGACGAACACTGAAGCTTTCTTT. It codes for CSVVRTNTEAFF.

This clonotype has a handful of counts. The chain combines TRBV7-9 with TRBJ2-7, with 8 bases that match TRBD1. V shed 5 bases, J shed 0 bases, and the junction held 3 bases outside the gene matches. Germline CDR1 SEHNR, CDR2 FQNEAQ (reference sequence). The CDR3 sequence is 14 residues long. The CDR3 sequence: CASSKTGGSYEQYF. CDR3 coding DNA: TGTGCCAGCAGCAAAACAGGGGGCTCCTACGAGCAGTACTTC.

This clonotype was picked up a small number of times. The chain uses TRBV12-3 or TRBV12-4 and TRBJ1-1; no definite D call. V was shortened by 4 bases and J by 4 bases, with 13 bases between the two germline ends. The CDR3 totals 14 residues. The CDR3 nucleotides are TGTGCCAGCAGTTCATACCCGGGAATCACTGAAGCTTTCTTT. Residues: CASSSYPGITEAFF.

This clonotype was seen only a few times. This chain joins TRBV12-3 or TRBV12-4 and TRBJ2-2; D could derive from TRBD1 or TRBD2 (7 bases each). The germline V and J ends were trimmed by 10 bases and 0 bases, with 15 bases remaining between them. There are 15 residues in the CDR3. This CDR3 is CAMGGGAANTGELFF. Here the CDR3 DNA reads TGTGCCATGGGAGGGGGCGCAGCGAACACCGGGGAGCTGTTTTTT.

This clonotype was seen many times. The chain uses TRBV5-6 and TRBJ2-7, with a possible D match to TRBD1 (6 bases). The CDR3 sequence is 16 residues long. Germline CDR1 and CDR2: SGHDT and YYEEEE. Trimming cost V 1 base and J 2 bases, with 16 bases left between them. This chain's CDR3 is CASSLSRQGLPYEQYV. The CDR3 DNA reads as TGTGCCAGCAGCTTGTCAAGGCAGGGGCTTCCCTACGAGCAGTACGTC.

The CDR3 coding sequence is TGTGCCAGCAGTTTAGCGAGGGAGGGCTCTCGGTATAGCAATCAGCCCCAGCATTTT. Its translation: CASSLAREGSRYSNQPQHF. The genes are TRBV12-3 or TRBV12-4 and TRBJ1-5; D is ambiguous. Trimming left V 0 bases short and J 0 bases short, with 18 bases between. This CDR3 comprises 19 residues.

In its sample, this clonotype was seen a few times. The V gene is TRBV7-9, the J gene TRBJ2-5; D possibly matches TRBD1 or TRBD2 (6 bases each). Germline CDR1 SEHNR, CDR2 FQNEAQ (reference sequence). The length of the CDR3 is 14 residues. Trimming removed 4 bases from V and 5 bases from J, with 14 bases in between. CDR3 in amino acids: CASSSVGGLETQYF. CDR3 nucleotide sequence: TGTGCCAGCAGCTCAGTTGGGGGGCTCGAGACCCAGTACTTC.

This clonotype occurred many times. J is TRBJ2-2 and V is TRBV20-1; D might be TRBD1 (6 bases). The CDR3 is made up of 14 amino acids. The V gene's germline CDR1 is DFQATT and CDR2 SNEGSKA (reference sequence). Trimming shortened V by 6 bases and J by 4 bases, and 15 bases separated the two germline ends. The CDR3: CSAEDSLRTGELFF. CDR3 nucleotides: TGCAGTGCGGAGGACAGCCTGCGCACCGGGGAGCTGTTTTTT.

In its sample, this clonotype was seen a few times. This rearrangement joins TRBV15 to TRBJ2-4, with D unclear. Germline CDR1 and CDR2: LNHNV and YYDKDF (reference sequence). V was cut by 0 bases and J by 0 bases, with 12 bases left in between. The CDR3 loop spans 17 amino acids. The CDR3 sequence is CATSRDRLGKAKNIQYF. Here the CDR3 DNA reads TGTGCCACCAGCAGAGATCGCTTAGGGAAAGCCAAAAACATTCAGTACTTC.

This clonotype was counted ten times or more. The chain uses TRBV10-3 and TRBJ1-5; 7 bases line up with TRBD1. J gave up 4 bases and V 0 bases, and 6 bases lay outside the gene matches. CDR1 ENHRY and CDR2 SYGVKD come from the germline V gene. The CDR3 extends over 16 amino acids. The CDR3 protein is CAISESTQQGNQPQHF. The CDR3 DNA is TGTGCCATCAGTGAGTCAACACAACAGGGGAATCAGCCCCAGCATTTT.

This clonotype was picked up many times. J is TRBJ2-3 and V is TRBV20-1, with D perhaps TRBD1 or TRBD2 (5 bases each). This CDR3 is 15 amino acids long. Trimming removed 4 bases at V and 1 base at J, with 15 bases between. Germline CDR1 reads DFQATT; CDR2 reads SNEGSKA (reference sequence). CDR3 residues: CSATGTYEGTDTQYF. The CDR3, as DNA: TGCAGTGCTACGGGGACCTACGAGGGCACAGATACGCAGTATTTT.

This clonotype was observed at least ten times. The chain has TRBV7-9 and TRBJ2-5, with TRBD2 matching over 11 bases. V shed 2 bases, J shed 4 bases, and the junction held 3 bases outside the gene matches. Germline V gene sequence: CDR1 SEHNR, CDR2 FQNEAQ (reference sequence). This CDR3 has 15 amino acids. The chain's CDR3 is CASSLSSGGAETQYF. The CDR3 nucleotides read TGTGCCAGCAGCTTAAGTAGCGGGGGGGCAGAGACCCAGTACTTC.

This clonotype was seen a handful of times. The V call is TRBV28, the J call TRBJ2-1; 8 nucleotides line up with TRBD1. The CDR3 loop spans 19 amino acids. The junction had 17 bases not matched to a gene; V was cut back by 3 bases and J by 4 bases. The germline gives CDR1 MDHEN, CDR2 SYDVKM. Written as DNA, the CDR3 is TGTGCCAGCAGTTTGCCTGGACAGGGCGGCGACCTCCCTTACAATGAGCAGTTCTTC. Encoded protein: CASSLPGQGGDLPYNEQFF.

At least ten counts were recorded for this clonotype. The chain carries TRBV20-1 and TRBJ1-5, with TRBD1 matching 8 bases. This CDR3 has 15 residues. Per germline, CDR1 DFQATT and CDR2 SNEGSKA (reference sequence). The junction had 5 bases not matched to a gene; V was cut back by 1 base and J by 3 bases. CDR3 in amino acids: CSARVQGALNQPQHF. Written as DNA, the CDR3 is TGCAGTGCTAGAGTCCAGGGGGCCCTCAATCAGCCCCAGCATTTT.